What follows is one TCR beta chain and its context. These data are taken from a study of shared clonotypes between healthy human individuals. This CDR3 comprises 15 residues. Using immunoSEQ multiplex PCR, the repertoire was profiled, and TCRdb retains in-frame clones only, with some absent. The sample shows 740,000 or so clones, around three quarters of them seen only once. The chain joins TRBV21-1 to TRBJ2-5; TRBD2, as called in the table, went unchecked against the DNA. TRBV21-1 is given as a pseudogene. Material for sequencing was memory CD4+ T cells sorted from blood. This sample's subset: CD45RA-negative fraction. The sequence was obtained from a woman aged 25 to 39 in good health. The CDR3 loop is CASTGDRPGGETQYF. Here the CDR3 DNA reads TGTGCCAGCACCGGGGACCGCCCGGGGGGGGAGACCCAGTACTTC.